This T cell receptor (beta chain) is from a study of siplizumab effects on memory and regulatory T cells. Cocultured for roughly 6 days at 37°C were the mixed lymphocyte reaction cells. Responder PBMCs underwent CFSE labelling, stimulator PBMCs underwent Violet Dye labelling, and both were mixed at 1:1. In the case of this clone: Its antigen is undetermined.

Trimming stripped 6 bases from V and 3 bases from J, with 15 bases between. Germline assignment: CDR1 LNHDA and CDR2 SQIVND (reference sequence). CDR3 length: 14 amino acids. Regarding the study as a whole: Unstimulated subsets were the mapping target of only a minor fraction of alloreactive clones. Mean Treg-derived proportions of mappable alloreactive CD4+ clones were 68.8% for siplizumab and roughly 27% for controls. Apparently more diverse than memory cells, naive T cells also seemed major alloresponse contributors.

Only in-frame clones appear in the TCRdb table, and some are missing; sequencing was by immunoSEQ multiplex PCR. The profile shows several hundred clones, around three quarters of them singletons. Material: CFSE-low (dividing) CD8+ T cells sorted from an allogeneic mixed lymphocyte reaction. The clonotype was recovered from a human donor in good health; the cells came from an allogeneic mixed lymphocyte reaction. Some clones in this sample may be carry-over from other donors' samples. This chain joins TRBV19 and TRBJ2-7; tentatively, D is TRBD2 (5 bases). The CDR3 DNA sequence: TGTGCCAGTAGGAGAGGCCCGGCGGGCTACGAGCAGTACTTC. Encoded protein: CASRRGPAGYEQYF.